The 27 T cell receptor beta chains presented below share a single source sample, sequenced in a study of T cell responses to AZD1222 COVID-19 vaccine. Using immunoSEQ multiplex PCR, the repertoire was profiled, and TCRdb retains in-frame clones only, with some absent. Among roughly 99,000 clones listed, around 89% were seen once. The input for sequencing was peripheral blood, taken on day 0 of AZD1222 vaccination. Every receptor here comes from an adult in good health.

The rearrangement joins TRBV27 to TRBJ1-5, with TRBD1 matching 9 bases. The J segment lost 9 bases and the V segment lost 3 bases, leaving 12 bases of the junction unmatched. The CDR3 spans 16 residues. The germline gives CDR1 MNHEY, CDR2 SMNVEV (reference sequence). The CDR3 region has the DNA TGTGCCAGCAGTTTTCTGCGTGGACAGGGGACGTGGCCCCAGCATTTT. Translation gives CASSFLRGQGTWPQHF.

V and J are TRBV27 and TRBJ2-7; TRBD1 agrees at 7 bases. Trimming removed 2 bases from V and 3 bases from J; junction bases left unmatched: 7. Looked up from germline, CDR1 is MNHEY and CDR2 is SMNVEV (reference sequence). This CDR3 has 15 residues. The CDR3 sequence: CASSLHRGSYYEQYF. The CDR3, as DNA: TGTGCCAGCAGTTTACACAGGGGAAGTTACTACGAGCAGTACTTC.

The rearrangement links TRBV10-3 to TRBJ1-1; maybe TRBD1 (5 bases). The CDR3 contains 13 residues. Germline V gives CDR1 ENHRY, CDR2 SYGVKD. The V gene lost 3 bases and the J gene lost 6 bases, with 11 bases spanning the gap. CDR3 nucleotide sequence: TGTGCCATCAGTGACCAGGGATTCGCTGAAGCTTTCTTT. It specifies CAISDQGFAEAFF.

V is TRBV29-1 and J is TRBJ2-5; TRBD1 matches 10 bases. CDR1 and CDR2 (germline): SQVTM, ANQGSEA. The CDR3 runs to 14 residues. J was trimmed by 4 bases and V by 4 bases; bases with no gene match: 6. The CDR3 coding sequence is TGCAGCGTTGCGTCCGGGACAGGGGCAGAGACCCAGTACTTC. It codes for CSVASGTGAETQYF.

The gene calls are TRBV19 and TRBJ2-7, with unresolved D. This CDR3 has 14 amino acids. V gave up 6 bases and J gave up 0 bases, with 12 bases separating them. Looked up from germline, CDR1 is LNHDA and CDR2 is SQIVND (reference sequence). CDR3 sequence reads: CASSPGASSYEQYF. As DNA, the CDR3 is TGTGCCAGTAGCCCTGGTGCATCCTCCTACGAGCAGTACTTC.

The rearrangement joins TRBV4-1 to TRBJ2-5; D tentatively reads TRBD1 or TRBD2 (5 bases each). The CDR3 spans 14 residues. V lost 3 bases to trimming and J lost 10 bases, with 18 bases between them. Germline loops: CDR1 MGHRA, CDR2 YSYEKL. In nucleotides, the CDR3 is TGCGCCAGCAGCCACCCAGGGACGGCGGTTATCCAGTACTTC. Translation: CASSHPGTAVIQYF.

The chain joins TRBV30 to TRBJ2-2; 7 bases are shared with TRBD2. The V segment lost 0 bases and the J segment 5 bases; nucleotides outside the gene matches: 6. CDR3 length: 15 residues. Germline loops: CDR1 GTSNPN, CDR2 SVGIG (reference sequence). The CDR3 sequence is CAWSVTQRETGELFF. CDR3 nucleotides: TGTGCCTGGAGTGTAACCCAGCGGGAAACCGGGGAGCTGTTTTTT.

This chain links TRBV11-3 with TRBJ2-7, with TRBD2 matching over 7 bases. The CDR3 extends over 14 amino acids. The V and J ends lost 3 bases and 4 bases, in that order; junction bases with no gene match: 6. CDR1 is SGHNT and CDR2 is YENEEA in the germline V gene. CDR3 in DNA: TGTGCCAGCAGCTTCGAGAGCGGGACTTACGAGCAGTACTTC. Translating it yields CASSFESGTYEQYF.

V and J are TRBV7-9 and TRBJ1-5, with 11 bases lining up with TRBD1. Germline V gene lookup returns CDR1 SEHNR and CDR2 FQNEAQ (reference sequence). The CDR3 consists of 14 residues. The junction had 2 bases not matched to a gene; V was cut back by 4 bases and J by 6 bases. CDR3 amino acids: CASSSGTGGQPQHF. As DNA, the CDR3 is TGTGCCAGCAGCTCCGGGACAGGGGGTCAGCCCCAGCATTTT.

This rearrangement joins TRBV5-6 to TRBJ1-5; D unresolved. This CDR3 has 13 amino acids. Germline CDR1 reads SGHDT; CDR2 reads YYEEEE. The V gene lost 5 bases and the J gene lost 3 bases, with 9 bases spanning the gap. For the CDR3, the DNA is TGTGCCAGCAGTTACGGCCCCAATCAGCCCCAGCATTTT. Its protein is CASSYGPNQPQHF.

This clone was seen a single time. V is TRBV15 and J is TRBJ1-5, with 8 nucleotides matching TRBD1. This CDR3 is 15 amino acids long. Losses at the gene ends were 6 bases for V and 5 bases for J; bases not matched to a gene: 9. Germline-derived CDR1 and CDR2 are LNHNV and YYDKDF (reference sequence). This CDR3 is CATRDRGRIDQPQHF. The CDR3 DNA sequence: TGTGCCACCAGAGACAGGGGTAGGATCGATCAGCCCCAGCATTTT.

CDR3 loop: CAISEGGPSSGNTIYF. The CDR3 bases are TGTGCCATCAGTGAGGGGGGTCCGAGCTCTGGAAACACCATATATTTT. J is TRBJ1-3 and V is TRBV10-3, with D maybe TRBD1 (5 bases). V was clipped by 2 bases and J by 0 bases, with 11 bases between them. This CDR3 spans 16 amino acids. Germline CDR1 ENHRY, CDR2 SYGVKD.

The J gene is TRBJ1-4, the V gene TRBV28; TRBD1 matches 8 bases. CDR1 and CDR2 from the germline V gene are MDHEN and SYDVKM. The junction had 8 bases not matched to a gene; V was cut back by 6 bases and J by 8 bases. The CDR3 extends over 14 amino acids. As DNA, the CDR3 is TGTGCCAGCAGCGACAGGGGTCTGAAAGAAAAACTGTTTTTT. It translates to CASSDRGLKEKLFF.

The chain has TRBV28 and TRBJ1-6, with TRBD1 matching over 7 bases. Germline V gives CDR1 MDHEN, CDR2 SYDVKM. V shed 5 bases, J shed 0 bases, and the junction held 4 bases outside the gene matches. The CDR3 contains 16 residues. DNA for the CDR3: TGTGCCAGCAGTACACAGGGGATCTCCTATAATTCACCCCTCCACTTT. This codes for CASSTQGISYNSPLHF.

V gene TRBV19 combines with J gene TRBJ1-2, with a weak D call TRBD1 (5 bases). The V gene's germline CDR1 is LNHDA and CDR2 SQIVND (reference sequence). V lost 4 bases, J lost 1 base, and 10 bases lay in between. This CDR3 has 14 amino acids. CDR3 residues: CASSKTDSNYGYTF. CDR3 bases: TGTGCCAGTAGTAAAACTGACAGTAACTATGGCTACACCTTC.

The rearrangement links TRBV15 to TRBJ2-3; 8 bases match TRBD1. The germline V gene encodes CDR1 LNHNV and CDR2 YYDKDF (reference sequence). Trimming cost V 4 bases and J 0 bases; bases outside gene matches: 6. The CDR3 runs to 16 residues. CDR3 in amino acids: CATSNDRGSSTDTQYF. DNA of the CDR3: TGTGCCACCAGCAACGACAGGGGTTCGAGCACAGATACGCAGTATTTT.

This clone was recorded once. The genes are TRBV7-2 and TRBJ2-1; the match to TRBD1 covers 7 bases. CDR3 length: 15 amino acids. Germline V gene data show CDR1 as SGHTA and CDR2 as FQGNSA. V shed 1 base and J 2 bases; nucleotides not matched to a gene: 2. CDR3 sequence: CASSLGGGAYNEQFF. Here the CDR3 DNA reads TGTGCCAGCAGCTTAGGAGGGGGCGCCTACAATGAGCAGTTCTTC.

This sequence joins TRBV27 and TRBJ2-2; D perhaps matches TRBD1 (6 bases). The germline CDR1 and CDR2 sequences are MNHEY and SMNVEV (reference sequence). CDR3 length: 15 residues. V was cut by 3 bases and J by 7 bases, with 15 bases left in between. This chain's CDR3 is CASSFWGHRVGELFF. The CDR3 nucleotides are TGTGCCAGCAGTTTCTGGGGCCACAGGGTCGGGGAGCTGTTTTTT.

This clone was detected once. The V and J genes are TRBV5-1 and TRBJ2-7; D is unclear. Germline V lookup: CDR1 SGHRS, CDR2 YFSETQ. The CDR3 totals 12 residues. V shed 3 bases and J shed 0 bases, with 4 bases lying between them. DNA for the CDR3: TGCGCCAGCAGCTCCCTCTCCTACGAGCAGTACTTC. It yields the protein CASSSLSYEQYF.

This rearrangement joins TRBV24-1 to TRBJ2-2; 7 nucleotides match TRBD1. V shed 4 bases and J 5 bases; nucleotides not matched to a gene: 6. The CDR3 covers 15 residues. Germline values: CDR1 KGHDR, CDR2 SFDVKD. CDR3 residues: CATSEFLRGTGELFF. CDR3 sequence (DNA): TGTGCCACCAGTGAATTTCTCAGGGGGACCGGGGAGCTGTTTTTT.

The rearrangement links TRBV12-5 to TRBJ2-3; a weak D match, TRBD1 (6 bases). Trimming shortened V by 6 bases and J by 4 bases, and 29 bases separated the two germline ends. From germline, CDR1 is LGHNT and CDR2 FRNRAP. The CDR3 loop spans 19 amino acids. As DNA, the CDR3 is TGTGCTAGTGGGAACGCCTACAAAACAGGGAACCAACTGTCAGATACGCAGTATTTT. Translation: CASGNAYKTGNQLSDTQYF.

This clone was found a few times. The CDR3 region is CASSQTGTAKQYF. CDR3 sequence (DNA): TGTGCCAGCAGCCAAACTGGGACAGCTAAACAGTACTTC. V and J are TRBV14 and TRBJ2-7, with 7 nucleotides matching TRBD1. J lost 10 bases, V lost 2 bases, and 8 bases had no gene match. The germline gives CDR1 SGHDN, CDR2 FVKESK. The CDR3 has 13 residues.

This rearrangement joins TRBV9 to TRBJ2-1; 16 bases are a match to TRBD2. CDR3 length equals 19 residues. Losses at the gene ends were 4 bases for V and 2 bases for J; bases not matched to a gene: 9. The germline V gene has CDR1 SGDLS and CDR2 YYNGEE. CDR3 in amino acids: CASSSWEGTSGRAYNEQFF. Written as DNA, the CDR3 is TGTGCCAGCAGCTCATGGGAGGGGACTAGCGGGAGGGCCTACAATGAGCAGTTCTTC.

V and J are TRBV14 and TRBJ2-5; D may be TRBD1 or TRBD2 (5 bases each). Trimming left V 4 bases short and J 4 bases short, with 7 bases between. CDR1 and CDR2 (germline): SGHDN, FVKESK. The CDR3 contains 12 residues. In nucleotides, the CDR3 is TGTGCCAGCAGCCGTGGGGGAGAGACCCAGTACTTC. Translation: CASSRGGETQYF.

This clone turned up a few times. The chain has TRBV4-2 and TRBJ2-3, with 7 nucleotides matching TRBD2. Trimming took 0 bases from V and 1 from J; bases not matched to a gene: 4. The CDR3 contains 16 residues. Germline V gives CDR1 LGHNA, CDR2 YNFKEQ. DNA for the CDR3: TGTGCCAGCAGCCAAGACAGGGCGGGAGGCACAGATACGCAGTATTTT. It yields the protein CASSQDRAGGTDTQYF.

In DNA, the CDR3 is TGTGCCAGCAGCTTGGTCAAGGGGGCTGCTGGCTACACCTTC. Protein: CASSLVKGAAGYTF. The chain uses TRBV5-4 and TRBJ1-2; TRBD1 matches 7 bases. CDR3 length: 14 amino acids. Per the germline V gene, CDR1 is SGHNT and CDR2 is YYREEE (reference sequence). The V gene end was trimmed by 0 bases and the J gene end by 7 bases; junction bases not matched to a gene: 6.

The V gene is TRBV6-5, the J gene TRBJ1-1, with D unresolved. The CDR3 sequence is 12 residues long. The germline CDR1 and CDR2 sequences are MNHEY and SVGAGI. Trimming pared 7 bases from V and 3 bases from J, leaving 9 bases between. CDR3 sequence (DNA): TGTGCCAGCAAGACGGCATACACTGAAGCTTTCTTT. Its translation is CASKTAYTEAFF.